Presented here are 32 T cell receptor beta chains from one specimen sequenced in a study of CD8 T cells in Susac syndrome. The authors reverse transcribed about 0.5 to 1 ug RNA with random hexamers. TCRdb re-called the immunoSEQ multiplex PCR reads with MiXCR, one entry per CDR3 protein. Of some 300,000 distinct CDR3 sequences in the sample, 85% were seen once. Sequencing was carried out using CD8+ T cells from PBMCs. These receptors all come from a human donor with multiple sclerosis.

The rearrangement uses TRBV3-1 and TRBJ2-1; the D is unclear. The CDR3 extends over 12 amino acids. CDR1 is LGHDT, CDR2 YNNKEL, per germline (reference sequence). V was pared by 2 bases and J by 8 bases, with 7 bases between. The CDR3 sequence is CASSQTLDEQFF. For the CDR3, the DNA is TGTGCCAGCAGCCAAACCCTGGATGAGCAGTTCTTC.

The rearrangement links TRBV12-3 or TRBV12-4 to TRBJ1-5; D is uncertain. This CDR3 is 13 amino acids long. V was pared by 4 bases and J by 3 bases, with 7 bases between. The CDR3 DNA follows: TGTGCCAGCAGTTCCCAGTACAATCAGCCCCAGCATTTT. This translates into CASSSQYNQPQHF.

The gene calls are TRBV7-9 and TRBJ1-1; D call uncertain. Per germline, CDR1 SEHNR and CDR2 FQNEAQ (reference sequence). CDR3 length equals 16 residues. Trimming stripped 3 bases from V and 0 bases from J, with 14 bases between. For the CDR3, the DNA is TGTGCCAGCAGCTTCTGGGTTGACGAAATGAACACTGAAGCTTTCTTT. Its protein is CASSFWVDEMNTEAFF. Supplemented by reference TRBV7-9 and TRBJ1-1, the full variable domain reads DTGVSQNPRHKITKRGQNVTFRCDPISEHNRLYWYRQTLGQGPEFLTYFQNEAQLEKSRLLSDRFSAERPKGSFSTLEIQRTEQGDSAMYLCASSFWVDEMNTEAFFGQGTRLTVV.

The chain joins TRBV4-1 to TRBJ2-1, with TRBD2 matching over 12 bases. Germline CDR1 reads MGHRA; CDR2 reads YSYEKL. With 8 bases clipped from V and 8 bases from J, the junction kept 10 bases outside the gene matches. This CDR3 has 15 amino acids. In DNA form, the CDR3 reads TGCGCCAGCGGGCGGACTAGCGGGATCGTCGATGAGCAGTTCTTC. This gives the protein CASGRTSGIVDEQFF.

V usage is TRBV27 and J usage is TRBJ2-2; 7 bases are shared with TRBD1. This CDR3 has 15 amino acids. CDR1 MNHEY and CDR2 SMNVEV come from the germline V gene (reference sequence). J was trimmed by 5 bases and V by 4 bases; bases with no gene match: 7. CDR3 in amino acids: CASSSPGQLTGELFF. CDR3 sequence (DNA): TGTGCCAGCAGTTCTCCGGGACAGCTGACCGGGGAGCTGTTTTTT.

This clonotype was seen more than once but under ten times. V and J are TRBV11-1 and TRBJ2-3; 16 bases agree with TRBD2. The V and J ends lost 5 bases and 0 bases, in that order; junction bases with no gene match: 11. The V gene's germline CDR1 is SGHAT and CDR2 FQDESV (reference sequence). This CDR3 has 20 amino acids. CDR3 sequence reads: CASSIPGLAGGIASTDTQYF. As DNA, the CDR3 is TGTGCCAGCAGCATACCGGGACTAGCGGGAGGGATTGCTAGCACAGATACGCAGTATTTT.

The rearrangement uses TRBV5-1 and TRBJ2-7, with 11 bases that match TRBD1. Germline loops: CDR1 SGHRS, CDR2 YFSETQ. V dropped 4 bases and J dropped 5; count of bases not matched to a gene: 8. The length of the CDR3 is 15 residues. CDR3 protein: CASSPGTGGKDEQYF. CDR3 nucleotides: TGCGCCAGCAGCCCAGGGACAGGGGGGAAGGACGAGCAGTACTTC. Full variable domain (missing parts from reference TRBV5-1 and TRBJ2-7): KAGVTQTPRYLIKTRGQQVTLSCSPISGHRSVSWYQQTPGQGLQFLFEYFSETQRNKGNFPGRFSGRQFSNSRSEMNVSTLELGDSALYLCASSPGTGGKDEQYFGPGTRLTVT.

The chain couples TRBV6-2 or TRBV6-3 to TRBJ2-7; 7 bases fit TRBD1. After removal of 9 bases from V and 1 base from J, the junction contained 9 bases not matched to a gene. Germline V gene sequence: CDR1 MNHEY, CDR2 SVGEGT. The CDR3 has 14 amino acids. CDR3 in amino acids: CASSTGLTSYEQYF. The CDR3 DNA reads TGTGCCAGTTCGACAGGGCTTACTTCCTACGAGCAGTACTTC.

The count of this clonotype is one. The genes are TRBV30 and TRBJ2-1, with 8 positions matching TRBD2. CDR3 length: 16 residues. Germline CDR1 GTSNPN, CDR2 SVGIG (reference sequence). V lost 5 bases, J lost 1 base, and 10 bases stayed unmatched. CDR3 residues: CAWSFGVAGSYNEQFF. The CDR3 nucleotides read TGTGCCTGGTCTTTTGGGGTAGCGGGATCCTACAATGAGCAGTTCTTC.

This chain connects TRBV24-1 to TRBJ2-1, with D possibly matching TRBD2 (6 bases). From germline, CDR1 is KGHDR and CDR2 SFDVKD. V lost 4 bases to trimming and J lost 2 bases, with 11 bases between them. The CDR3 extends over 15 amino acids. The CDR3 bases are TGTGCCACCAGTGACCGGGAGTCCCCCTACAATGAGCAGTTCTTC. Encoded protein: CATSDRESPYNEQFF.

This clonotype was seen once. The genes are TRBV18 and TRBJ1-3, with D hard to call. Germline V lookup: CDR1 KGHSH, CDR2 LQKENI. The V end lost 3 bases, the J end lost 13 bases, and 4 bases lay between the germline ends. The CDR3 consists of 9 residues. The CDR3: CASSPRIYF. For the CDR3, the DNA is TGTGCCAGCTCACCCCGTATATATTTT.

The gene calls are TRBV5-4 and TRBJ2-1; 9 nucleotides agree with TRBD2. Germline V gene data show CDR1 as SGHNT and CDR2 as YYREEE (reference sequence). After removal of 6 bases from V and 5 bases from J, the junction contained 12 bases not matched to a gene. The CDR3 is 16 residues long. This chain's CDR3 is CASTPPSAGGNNEQFF. CDR3 sequence (DNA): TGTGCCAGCACCCCACCCTCAGCGGGAGGAAACAATGAGCAGTTCTTC.

J is TRBJ1-1 and V is TRBV7-9; tentatively, D is TRBD1 (5 bases). Per the germline V gene, CDR1 is SEHNR and CDR2 is FQNEAQ (reference sequence). V was pared by 10 bases and J by 9 bases, with 12 bases between. The CDR3 has 10 amino acids. CDR3 region: CAIQDKKAFF. The CDR3 coding sequence is TGTGCCATCCAGGACAAGAAAGCTTTCTTT.

Written as DNA, the CDR3 is TGTGCCACCAGCAGACTCCTCCGGGGGCTGAACACTGAAGCTTTCTTT. The encoded protein is CATSRLLRGLNTEAFF. The rearrangement uses TRBV15 and TRBJ1-1; possible D gene TRBD1, 6 bases. V was trimmed by 2 bases and J by 0 bases, leaving 13 bases between them. This CDR3 has 16 amino acids. Germline CDR1 reads LNHNV; CDR2 reads YYDKDF (reference sequence).

V is TRBV11-2 and J is TRBJ2-4; D is ambiguous. Trimming left V 4 bases short and J 12 bases short, with 10 bases between. The CDR3 sequence is 11 residues long. Per germline, CDR1 SGHAT and CDR2 FQNNGV. The CDR3 nucleotides read TGTGCCAGCAGCTACACGGAACGTCAGTACTTC. This sequence encodes CASSYTERQYF. The full variable domain, rest sourced from reference TRBV11-2 and TRBJ2-4, is EAGVAQSPRYKIIEKRQSVAFWCNPISGHATLYWYQQILGQGPKLLIQFQNNGVVDDSQLPKDRFSAERLKGVDSTLKIQPAKLEDSAVYLCASSYTERQYFGAGTRLSVL.

This clonotype was detected once. V usage is TRBV27 and J usage is TRBJ2-7, with a tentative D call TRBD1 (6 bases). Germline V gene sequence: CDR1 MNHEY, CDR2 SMNVEV (reference sequence). This CDR3 has 15 residues. V was pared by 4 bases and J by 5 bases, with 18 bases between. The CDR3 nucleotides are TGTGCCAGCAGTTCCCCGTCCAGGGGAAGGCACGAGCAGTACTTC. Translation gives CASSSPSRGRHEQYF.

V usage is TRBV9 and J usage is TRBJ2-7, with D possibly TRBD2 on 5 matching bases. The CDR3 has 15 amino acids. Per germline, CDR1 SGDLS and CDR2 YYNGEE. Trimming took off 2 bases at V and 0 bases at J, with 12 bases between the two ends. CDR3 residues: CASSVGSADSYEQYF. Written as DNA, the CDR3 is TGTGCCAGCAGCGTGGGATCAGCGGACTCCTACGAGCAGTACTTC.

The chain links TRBV10-3 to TRBJ1-2, with 11 nucleotides matching TRBD1. Looked up from germline, CDR1 is ENHRY and CDR2 is SYGVKD. V was clipped by 7 bases and J by 3 bases; unmatched bases: 7. CDR3 size: 15 residues. CDR3 protein: CAINRPGQGDYGYTF. The CDR3 DNA reads TGTGCCATCAATAGACCGGGACAGGGGGACTATGGCTACACCTTC.

The J gene is TRBJ2-3, the V gene TRBV14, with D possibly being TRBD2 (5 bases). The CDR3 is 13 residues long. Germline V gives CDR1 SGHDN, CDR2 FVKESK. The germline V and J ends were trimmed by 3 bases and 6 bases, with 10 bases remaining between them. CDR3 sequence (DNA): TGTGCCAGCAGCCACGCCTCGGGGGATACGCAGTATTTT. It codes for CASSHASGDTQYF. The full variable domain, completed using reference TRBV14 and TRBJ2-3, is EAGVTQFPSHSVIEKGQTVTLRCDPISGHDNLYWYRRVMGKEIKFLLHFVKESKQDESGMPNNRFLAERTGGTYSTLKVQPAELEDSGVYFCASSHASGDTQYFGPGTRLTVL.

V gene TRBV6-5 combines with J gene TRBJ2-7; 8 bases are shared with TRBD1. Trimming at V came to 2 bases and at J to 7 bases, leaving 10 bases not matched to a gene. CDR1 is MNHEY, CDR2 SVGAGI, per germline. This CDR3 is built from 15 residues. CDR3 residues: CASSYAPTGAWEQYF. CDR3 nucleotide sequence: TGTGCCAGCAGTTACGCCCCGACAGGGGCGTGGGAGCAGTACTTC.

The chain employs TRBV6-6 and TRBJ2-1; maybe TRBD2 (5 bases). The CDR3 totals 12 residues. In germline, CDR1 is MNHNY, CDR2 SVGAGI (reference sequence). With 7 bases removed from V and 6 bases from J, the gap between germline ends came to 10 bases. In nucleotides, the CDR3 is TGTGCCAGCATGGCGGGCCCCAATGAGCAGTTCTTC. It translates to CASMAGPNEQFF.

V gene TRBV19 combines with J gene TRBJ2-1, with 8 bases identical to TRBD2. The CDR3 spans 15 residues. V trimming: 3 bases; J trimming: 3 bases; junction bases outside the gene matches: 4. CDR1 and CDR2 (germline): LNHDA, SQIVND (reference sequence). The CDR3: CASSIPTSGYNEQFF. The CDR3, as DNA: TGTGCCAGTAGTATTCCAACTAGCGGCTACAATGAGCAGTTCTTC.

The chain couples TRBV27 to TRBJ2-3; 9 bases align to TRBD2. The CDR3 has 16 residues. Trimming took 3 bases from V and 3 from J; bases not matched to a gene: 7. Germline V CDR1 and CDR2: MNHEY, SMNVEV (reference sequence). The CDR3 reads CASSFSGTSLTDTQYF. CDR3 coding DNA: TGTGCCAGCAGTTTTTCCGGGACTAGCTTAACAGATACGCAGTATTTT.

The chain employs TRBV4-3 and TRBJ1-2; 7 bases match TRBD1. Germline trimming cut 2 bases from V and 7 bases from J; bases unmatched to any gene: 7. This CDR3 spans 14 amino acids. The germline gives CDR1 LGHNA, CDR2 YSLEER. The CDR3 bases are TGCGCCAGCAGCCAATCAACGACAGGGTCTGGCTACACCTTC. As protein: CASSQSTTGSGYTF.

This clonotype was recorded only once. The chain carries TRBV2 and TRBJ2-7, with 9 bases that match TRBD2. V lost 0 bases and J lost 1; bases outside the gene matches: 4. The CDR3 sequence is 16 residues long. Germline-derived CDR1 and CDR2 are SNHLY and FYNNEI. The CDR3: CASSEAASGDSYEQYF. Written as DNA, the CDR3 is TGTGCCAGCAGTGAAGCGGCTAGCGGGGATTCCTACGAGCAGTACTTC.

The rearrangement joins TRBV27 to TRBJ2-7; D is undetermined. CDR3 length: 13 amino acids. The germline V gene has CDR1 MNHEY and CDR2 SMNVEV (reference sequence). Trimming left V 6 bases short and J 3 bases short, with 12 bases between. CDR3 sequence reads: CASRPVLGYEQYF. The CDR3 DNA is TGTGCCAGCAGACCAGTGTTGGGCTACGAGCAGTACTTC.

The rearrangement uses TRBV3-1 and TRBJ2-7; tentatively, D is TRBD2 (5 bases). Germline lookup yields CDR1 LGHDT and CDR2 YNNKEL (reference sequence). This CDR3 region has 12 residues. Trimming left V 4 bases short and J 3 bases short, with 7 bases between. CDR3 in DNA: TGTGCCAGCAGCCCACGGGACTACGAGCAGTACTTC. Translated, it gives CASSPRDYEQYF.

The V and J genes are TRBV28 and TRBJ1-5, with D tentatively TRBD1 (6 bases). This CDR3 has 12 residues. Germline CDR1 MDHEN, CDR2 SYDVKM. The V end was cut by 11 bases, the J end by 7 bases, with 15 bases between. The CDR3 region has the DNA TGTGCCCTAGGACAGAATTCCCAGCCCCAGCATTTT. The encoded protein is CALGQNSQPQHF.

The chain is built from TRBV4-3 and TRBJ1-2; TRBD1 matches at 7 bases. Looked up from germline, CDR1 is LGHNA and CDR2 is YSLEER. CDR3 length equals 15 residues. J gave up 7 bases and V 1 base, and 9 bases lay outside the gene matches. In DNA form, the CDR3 reads TGCGCCAGCAGCCAAGGGGTCGGAGGGGGCGGTGGCTACACCTTC. It translates to CASSQGVGGGGGYTF.

The chain recombines TRBV19 with TRBJ1-2, with a weak D call TRBD1 (5 bases). Germline V lookup: CDR1 LNHDA, CDR2 SQIVND (reference sequence). This CDR3 contains 11 residues. Deletions cut 3 bases from V and 9 bases from J, with 8 bases between. CDR3 sequence: CASSMGPSYTF. The CDR3 nucleotides are TGTGCCAGTAGTATGGGACCGAGCTACACCTTC.

The V gene is TRBV7-9, the J gene TRBJ2-1; a weak D match, TRBD2 (6 bases). Between the trimmed V and J ends, which lost 0 bases and 4 bases, there was a span of 13 bases. The length of the CDR3 is 16 residues. CDR1 and CDR2 from the germline V gene are SEHNR and FQNEAQ (reference sequence). The CDR3 nucleotides read TGTGCCAGCAGCTTAGCAGTCGGGAGTGAGTACAATGAGCAGTTCTTC. Translated: CASSLAVGSEYNEQFF.

The chain has TRBV28 and TRBJ2-1; D is tentatively TRBD1 or TRBD2 (5 bases each). Germline values: CDR1 MDHEN, CDR2 SYDVKM. V was shortened by 6 bases and J by 0 bases, with 12 bases between the two germline ends. The CDR3 is 15 amino acids. The CDR3 region is CASRWDGSSYNEQFF. The CDR3 bases are TGTGCCAGCAGATGGGACGGCAGCTCCTACAATGAGCAGTTCTTC.